The subject of this entry is one TCR beta chain. This record comes from a study of T cells expressing NK-cell markers. In the study overall: From sorted CD3+CD56+NKG2C+, CD3+CD56+NKG2C- and CD3+CD56-NKG2C+ T cells came the TCR beta repertoires.

The CDR3 extends over 14 amino acids. The cDNA for TCR beta came from 5'RACE template switching with UMIs. TCRdb re-called the 5' RACE reads and shows each CDR3 protein once, DNA omitted. Here the sample table reports approximately 550,000 distinct CDR3 sequences. The source material was blood T cells: a sorted CD56 or NKG2C T cell subset, CD4+ or CD8+ T cells, or bulk PBMC T cells (not recorded which). The rearrangement uses TRBV12-3 or TRBV12-4 and TRBJ1-3. The source of this sequence is a man between 18 and 35 years old in good health. The CDR3 loop reads CASTAEGSGNTIYF.